The text below deals with one T cell receptor beta chain. What it recognizes is unknown. The CDR3 has 14 residues. The germline V gene encodes CDR1 MDHEN and CDR2 SYDVKM. V lost 7 bases and J lost 4; bases outside the gene matches: 6. Sequencing was performed with immunoSEQ multiplex PCR; in TCRdb, only in-frame clones are kept and a portion is missing. The sample carries fewer than 3 million clones, about 90% recorded once. This record comes from a study of shared clonotypes between healthy human individuals. Findings of the study overall: Clonotype sharing among the donors was expected to vary with sequencing depth. Memory subsets generally showed smaller estimated richness than naive subsets did. Clonotypes shared by all four sorted-subset donors had higher generation probabilities than non-shared clonotypes. Sorted-subset sequencing, rarefaction showed, was incomplete despite large depth.

The V call is TRBV28, the J call TRBJ2-7, with 11 bases matching TRBD2. The sample was naive CD4+ T cells from PBMCs. Stated subset: CD45RA+ positively selected. The sequence was obtained from a man between 18 and 29 years old in good health. Some clones in this sample may be carry-over from other donors' samples. CDR3 in amino acids: CASTRGTSGYEQYF. The CDR3 coding sequence is TGTGCCAGCACCCGGGGGACTAGCGGATACGAGCAGTACTTC. Drawing the rest from reference TRBV28 and TRBJ2-7, the complete variable domain is DVKVTQSSRYLVKRTGEKVFLECVQDMDHENMFWYRQDPGLGLRLIYFSYDVKMKEKGDIPEGYSVSREKKERFSLILESASTNQTSMYLCASTRGTSGYEQYFGPGTRLTVT.